This T cell receptor (beta chain) originates from a study of control samples from healthy donors and cancer patients. Between the trimmed V and J ends, which lost 7 bases and 9 bases, there was a span of 12 bases. Germline CDR1 and CDR2: LNHDA and SQIVND (reference sequence). The CDR3 extends over 11 amino acids. Assay used: immunoSEQ multiplex PCR; TCRdb lists only in-frame clones, some missing. The sample comprises more than 110,000 clones, about 85% of which are singletons, and roughly 10% rests with the top ten. Sequencing was done on a sample of blood. The rearrangement links TRBV19 to TRBJ1-1, with no clear D. This receptor was taken from a woman aged 25 to 39 in good health. The CDR3 sequence is CASNFRDKAFF. In nucleotides, the CDR3 is TGTGCCAGTAATTTTCGAGATAAAGCTTTCTTT. The variable domain in full, with the rest retrieved from reference TRBV19 and TRBJ1-1, is DGGITQSPKYLFRKEGQNVTLSCEQNLNHDAMYWYRQDPGQGLRLIYYSQIVNDFQKGDIAEGYSVSREKKESFPLTVTSAQKNPTAFYLCASNFRDKAFFGQGTRLTVV.